The 18 T cell receptor beta chains listed next were all sequenced from one sample in a study of beta chain features in type 1 diabetes. Study-wide points: Shortening of TCRB CDR3s, moderate but significant, appeared in all four CD4+ subsets of Type 1 diabetes patients.

As every portion of the isolated RNA was reverse transcribed, the sequencing read expressed TCRB transcripts. Libraries were prepared by immunoSEQ multiplex PCR; TCRdb keeps only in-frame clonotypes and omits some of them. The repertoire includes around 150,000 clones, under 13% of them detected once, and under 0.55% sits in the top ten. These receptors' antigens are unknown. The material sequenced was central memory CD4+ T cells from blood. The receptors here all came from a man aged 25 to 40 with type 1 diabetes.

The table lists this clone with a few counts. The chain joins TRBV4-2 to TRBJ1-2; D is unclear. With 1 base removed from V and 2 bases from J, the gap between germline ends came to 11 bases. CDR3 length: 15 residues. Germline V gene data show CDR1 as LGHNA and CDR2 as YNFKEQ. The CDR3 bases are TGTGCCAGCAGCCAAGTGGGCAGGAAGAACTATGGCTACACCTTC. Its protein is CASSQVGRKNYGYTF.

This clone has only a few counts. The V and J genes are TRBV19 and TRBJ2-7, with a possible D match to TRBD2 (5 bases). V shed 3 bases and J shed 3 bases, with 12 bases lying between them. Germline V gene lookup returns CDR1 LNHDA and CDR2 SQIVND (reference sequence). This CDR3 is 14 amino acids long. The CDR3 region has the DNA TGTGCCAGTAGTATCGGGGATGGTTTCTACGAGCAGTACTTC. Protein: CASSIGDGFYEQYF.

This clone was picked up one time. The chain employs TRBV10-3 and TRBJ1-5, with TRBD1 matching 9 bases. The CDR3 has 15 amino acids. V dropped 6 bases and J dropped 3; count of bases not matched to a gene: 6. The germline V gene has CDR1 ENHRY and CDR2 SYGVKD. The CDR3 DNA is TGTGCCATCAGCGGGACAGGGAGGAACAATCAGCCCCAGCATTTT. Amino acid sequence: CAISGTGRNNQPQHF.

The CDR3 is CASRLAGNSYEQYF. CDR3 sequence (DNA): TGCGCCAGCAGACTAGCGGGGAACTCCTACGAGCAGTACTTC. This chain uses TRBV5-1 with TRBJ2-7, with 10 bases aligning to TRBD2. CDR3 length equals 14 residues. The germline gives CDR1 SGHRS, CDR2 YFSETQ. V was pared by 5 bases and J by 0 bases, with 2 bases of the junction left unmatched. The full variable domain, completed using reference TRBV5-1 and TRBJ2-7, is KAGVTQTPRYLIKTRGQQVTLSCSPISGHRSVSWYQQTPGQGLQFLFEYFSETQRNKGNFPGRFSGRQFSNSRSEMNVSTLELGDSALYLCASRLAGNSYEQYFGPGTRLTVT.

This clone was seen a handful of times. This chain connects TRBV2 to TRBJ1-3, with 8 bases aligning to TRBD1. The CDR3 length is 12 residues. Germline loops: CDR1 SNHLY, CDR2 FYNNEI. The CDR3 DNA reads as TGTGGAGGGGGGACAGGCGACAACACCATATATTTT. Translated, it gives CGGGTGDNTIYF.

The chain uses TRBV7-9 and TRBJ1-2, with TRBD1 matching over 9 bases. Germline V gene data show CDR1 as SEHNR and CDR2 as FQNEAQ (reference sequence). Trimming cost V 3 bases and J 4 bases; bases outside gene matches: 15. The CDR3 loop spans 18 amino acids. CDR3: CASSFGGDRARGGYGYTF. The DNA for the CDR3 is TGTGCCAGCAGCTTTGGTGGGGACAGGGCTCGCGGGGGCTATGGCTACACCTTC.

This clone was seen a few times. The chain carries TRBV7-9 and TRBJ2-1, with D possibly TRBD2 on 6 matching bases. V was clipped by 5 bases and J by 7 bases, with 15 bases between them. The CDR3 has 14 amino acids. Per germline, CDR1 SEHNR and CDR2 FQNEAQ (reference sequence). CDR3: CASSPGGVINEQFF. CDR3 DNA: TGTGCCAGCAGCCCCGGCGGGGTCATAAATGAGCAGTTCTTC.

The chain employs TRBV25-1 and TRBJ2-7, with TRBD1 matching over 11 bases. In germline, CDR1 is MGHDK, CDR2 SYGVNS. The CDR3 totals 15 residues. V shed 3 bases, J shed 4 bases, and the junction held 5 bases outside the gene matches. The CDR3 here is CASSDPGTGGYEQYF. The CDR3 DNA follows: TGTGCCAGCAGTGACCCCGGGACAGGGGGTTACGAGCAGTACTTC.

The rearrangement joins TRBV7-3 to TRBJ2-2; perhaps TRBD2 as D (6 bases). CDR1 is SGHTA, CDR2 FQGTGA, per germline. This CDR3 is built from 17 residues. V shed 1 base and J shed 5 bases, with 17 bases lying between them. DNA for the CDR3: TGTGCCAGCAGCTTAAATTCGCCGGGAGTCGGTACCGGGGAGCTGTTTTTT. The encoded protein is CASSLNSPGVGTGELFF.

This clone occurred a few times. This sequence joins TRBV5-1 and TRBJ2-5, with 11 bases aligning to TRBD2. The CDR3 runs to 15 residues. Germline V gene lookup returns CDR1 SGHRS and CDR2 YFSETQ. Germline trimming cut 4 bases from V and 1 base from J; bases unmatched to any gene: 3. As DNA, the CDR3 is TGCGCCAGCAGCCTTAGCGGGAGGGCCCAAGAGACCCAGTACTTC. Protein: CASSLSGRAQETQYF.

The sample holds a few counts of this clone. The V and J genes are TRBV7-3 and TRBJ2-5; 12 bases align to TRBD2. Germline V gene sequence: CDR1 SGHTA, CDR2 FQGTGA. V gave up 4 bases and J gave up 3 bases; unmatched junction bases: 6. The CDR3 is made up of 16 amino acids. The CDR3 sequence is CASSSSGLAGKETQYF. CDR3 nucleotide sequence: TGTGCCAGCAGCTCATCTGGACTAGCGGGGAAAGAGACCCAGTACTTC.

This clone was found a few times. The V and J genes are TRBV7-2 and TRBJ2-1; TRBD1 is a possible D gene (5 bases). Germline-derived CDR1 and CDR2 are SGHTA and FQGNSA. The V end was cut by 3 bases, the J end by 4 bases, with 13 bases between. This CDR3 is 15 amino acids long. The CDR3 bases are TGTGCCAGCAGCTTCGGAGACAGACCTTACAATGAGCAGTTCTTC. Encoded protein: CASSFGDRPYNEQFF. Full variable domain (remainder filled in from reference TRBV7-2 and TRBJ2-1): GAGVSQSPSNKVTEKGKDVELRCDPISGHTALYWYRQSLGQGLEFLIYFQGNSAPDKSGLPSDRFSAERTGGSVSTLTIQRTQQEDSAVYLCASSFGDRPYNEQFFGPGTRLTVL.

The sample holds a few counts of this clone. The chain carries TRBV29-1 and TRBJ2-1; D perhaps matches TRBD1 (6 bases). Trimming took off 1 base at V and 1 base at J, with 14 bases between the two ends. This CDR3 region has 16 residues. The germline CDR1 and CDR2 sequences are SQVTM and ANQGSEA. The CDR3 spells CSVEGLNRASYNEQFF. In nucleotides, the CDR3 is TGCAGCGTTGAAGGGCTGAACAGGGCGTCCTACAATGAGCAGTTCTTC.

This clone appeared a few times. The chain joins TRBV5-1 to TRBJ2-2; a weak D match, TRBD1 (5 bases). The V and J ends lost 4 bases and 3 bases respectively, with 7 bases between them. This CDR3 is built from 13 residues. CDR1 is SGHRS, CDR2 YFSETQ, per germline. The CDR3 DNA follows: TGCGCCAGCAGCGAGACAGACACCGGGGAGCTGTTTTTT. Protein: CASSETDTGELFF.

The V call is TRBV18, the J call TRBJ2-7; 11 bases fit TRBD2. Per germline, CDR1 KGHSH and CDR2 LQKENI. The CDR3 runs to 17 residues. Trimming cost V 4 bases and J 3 bases; bases outside gene matches: 11. CDR3 sequence reads: CASSRARELAGDYEQYF. CDR3 bases: TGTGCCAGCTCACGCGCCCGGGAACTAGCGGGAGACTACGAGCAGTACTTC. Together with reference TRBV18 and TRBJ2-7, the CDR3 gives the full variable domain: NAGVMQNPRHLVRRRGQEARLRCSPMKGHSHVYWYRQLPEEGLKFMVYLQKENIIDESGMPKERFSAEFPKEGPSILRIQQVVRGDSAAYFCASSRARELAGDYEQYFGPGTRLTVT.

In its sample, this clone was seen a few times. The chain links TRBV4-3 to TRBJ1-1; no reliable D call. Germline V gene sequence: CDR1 LGHNA, CDR2 YSLEER. Trimming pared 0 bases from V and 4 bases from J, leaving 9 bases between. The CDR3 sequence is 14 residues long. In DNA form, the CDR3 reads TGCGCCAGCAGCCAAGAATTAAGAGGCACTGAAGCTTTCTTT. Translating it yields CASSQELRGTEAFF.

J is TRBJ1-5 and V is TRBV18; D not resolved. CDR1 is KGHSH, CDR2 LQKENI, per germline. CDR3 length: 13 amino acids. The V end was cut by 2 bases, the J end by 7 bases, with 9 bases between. The CDR3: CASSPMAGQPQHF. Written as DNA, the CDR3 is TGTGCCAGCTCACCAATGGCGGGACAGCCCCAGCATTTT.

V usage is TRBV11-2 and J usage is TRBJ1-1, with 8 bases matching TRBD1. Germline V gene sequence: CDR1 SGHAT, CDR2 FQNNGV. The CDR3 sequence is 14 residues long. Trimming at V came to 3 bases and at J to 13 bases, leaving 13 bases not matched to a gene. The DNA of the CDR3 is TGTGCCAGCAGCTTTGCCGGGACAGGTTGGGGAGGTTTCTTT. It specifies CASSFAGTGWGGFF.